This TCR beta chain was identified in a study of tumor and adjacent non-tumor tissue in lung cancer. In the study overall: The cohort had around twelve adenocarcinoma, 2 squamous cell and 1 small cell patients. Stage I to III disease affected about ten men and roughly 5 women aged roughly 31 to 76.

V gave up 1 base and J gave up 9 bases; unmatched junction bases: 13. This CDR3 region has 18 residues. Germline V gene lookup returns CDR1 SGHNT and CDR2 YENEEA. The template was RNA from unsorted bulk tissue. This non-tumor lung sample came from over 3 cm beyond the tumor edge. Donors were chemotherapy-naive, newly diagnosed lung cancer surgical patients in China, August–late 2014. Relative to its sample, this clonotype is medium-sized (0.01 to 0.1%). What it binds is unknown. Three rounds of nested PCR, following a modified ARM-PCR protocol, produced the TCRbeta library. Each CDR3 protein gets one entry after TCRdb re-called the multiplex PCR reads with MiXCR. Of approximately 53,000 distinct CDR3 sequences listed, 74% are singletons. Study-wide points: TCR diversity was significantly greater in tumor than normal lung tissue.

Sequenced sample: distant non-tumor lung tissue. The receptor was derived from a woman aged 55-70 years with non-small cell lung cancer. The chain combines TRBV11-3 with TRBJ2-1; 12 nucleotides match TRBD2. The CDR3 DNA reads TGTGCCAGCAGCTTAGGCCTAGCGGGGGGGAACTATCATAGTGAGCAGTTCTTC. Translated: CASSLGLAGGNYHSEQFF.